The source of this T cell receptor beta chain is a study of siplizumab effects on memory and regulatory T cells. The CDR3 loop spans 15 amino acids. V gave up 4 bases and J gave up 3 bases, with 14 bases separating them. From germline, CDR1 is MNHNS and CDR2 SASEGT. Clones were sequenced by immunoSEQ multiplex PCR, and TCRdb holds only the in-frame ones, with some missing. The sample records 100,000 or so clones, approximately 94% being singletons. This clone was observed a single time. The sequenced sample consisted of non-Treg CD4+ T cells sorted from blood. The receptor was isolated from a human donor in good health. V and J are TRBV6-1 and TRBJ2-3, with D tentatively TRBD2 (5 bases). The CDR3 DNA reads TGTGCCAGCAGTGTGGGTGACTACTTTACAGATACGCAGTATTTT. This encodes CASSVGDYFTDTQYF.